What follows are 14 T cell receptor beta chains derived from one specimen sequenced in a study of T cell responses to AZD1222 COVID-19 vaccine. The data were produced by immunoSEQ multiplex PCR, yet TCRdb's version contains in-frame clones alone and is incomplete. Among around 150,000 clones listed, roughly 90% were seen once. Sequenced here: peripheral blood, sampled on day 0 of AZD1222 vaccination. The receptors derive from an adult in good health.

This chain connects TRBV11-3 to TRBJ1-3; TRBD1 is a possible D gene (5 bases). Trimming cost V 1 base and J 2 bases, with 12 bases left between them. The CDR3 length is 16 residues. Germline CDR1 and CDR2: SGHNT and YENEEA. The CDR3 reads CASSLGQGGAGNTIYF. In nucleotides, the CDR3 is TGTGCCAGCAGCTTAGGCCAGGGTGGAGCTGGAAACACCATATATTTT.

The V call is TRBV7-2, the J call TRBJ2-5, with D possibly matching TRBD1 (7 bases). CDR1 SGHTA and CDR2 FQGNSA come from the germline V gene. CDR3 size: 13 residues. V was clipped by 7 bases and J by 5 bases, with 14 bases between them. CDR3 DNA sequence: TGTGCCAGCACCCCCCCAGGGGGGGAGACCCAGTACTTC. Protein: CASTPPGGETQYF.

As concerns this clone: Other DNA sequences within the sample encode an identical CDR3. This chain links TRBV28 with TRBJ2-3; D is unclear. Germline V gene sequence: CDR1 MDHEN, CDR2 SYDVKM. This CDR3 region has 12 residues. The V end lost 1 base, the J end lost 2 bases, and 1 base lay between the germline ends. The CDR3 bases are TGTGCCAGCAGTTTATCCACAGATACGCAGTATTTT. Translation: CASSLSTDTQYF.

V and J are TRBV7-9 and TRBJ2-5, with D tentatively TRBD1 (6 bases). From germline, CDR1 is SEHNR and CDR2 FQNEAQ (reference sequence). The germline V and J ends were trimmed by 5 bases and 2 bases, with 12 bases remaining between them. This CDR3 has 14 amino acids. The CDR3 DNA follows: TGTGCCAGCAGCCGCCGGACAGCACAAGAGACCCAGTACTTC. Its protein is CASSRRTAQETQYF.

V usage is TRBV12-5 and J usage is TRBJ2-1; TRBD1 or TRBD2 may be the D gene (5 bases each). The V end lost 0 bases, the J end lost 3 bases, and 18 bases lay between the germline ends. CDR3 length: 18 amino acids. Germline-derived CDR1 and CDR2 are LGHNT and FRNRAP. CDR3 sequence reads: CASGLVRGTGQIYNEQFF. The CDR3 DNA sequence: TGTGCTAGTGGTTTGGTACGAGGGACCGGGCAGATCTACAATGAGCAGTTCTTC. The entire variable domain, with the rest obtained from reference TRBV12-5 and TRBJ2-1, is as follows: DARVTQTPRHKVTEMGQEVTMRCQPILGHNTVFWYRQTMMQGLELLAYFRNRAPLDDSGMPKDRFSAEMPDATLATLKIQPSEPRDSAVYFCASGLVRGTGQIYNEQFFGPGTRLTVL.

The chain employs TRBV2 and TRBJ1-1; possible D gene TRBD1, 5 bases. This CDR3 has 14 amino acids. Between the trimmed V and J ends, which lost 5 bases and 0 bases, there was a span of 10 bases. The germline gives CDR1 SNHLY, CDR2 FYNNEI. CDR3 sequence: CASSLGRMNTEAFF. CDR3 sequence (DNA): TGTGCCAGCAGTCTGGGACGGATGAACACTGAAGCTTTCTTT.

The V and J genes are TRBV4-1 and TRBJ2-2; D gene unclear. V was cut by 8 bases and J by 8 bases, with 12 bases left in between. Germline-derived CDR1 and CDR2 are MGHRA and YSYEKL. The CDR3 totals 12 residues. In DNA form, the CDR3 reads TGCGCCAGCTCCCTGGTGGAGGGGGAGCTGTTTTTT. It is translated as CASSLVEGELFF.

CDR3 protein: CASSFGRDFQETQYF. CDR3 in DNA: TGTGCCAGCAGCTTCGGAAGGGACTTCCAAGAGACCCAGTACTTC. The chain uses TRBV7-9 and TRBJ2-5; perhaps TRBD2 as D (6 bases). V was shortened by 3 bases and J by 1 base, with 12 bases between the two germline ends. Germline assignment: CDR1 SEHNR and CDR2 FQNEAQ (reference sequence). This CDR3 has 15 amino acids.

This sequence joins TRBV7-3 and TRBJ2-1, with 8 positions matching TRBD2. J gave up 5 bases and V 1 base, and 7 bases lay outside the gene matches. This CDR3 is 16 amino acids long. Germline CDR1 reads SGHTA; CDR2 reads FQGTGA. CDR3 bases: TGTGCCAGCAGCTTAAGGGCGGGAGGCATTGACAATGAGCAGTTCTTC. Protein product: CASSLRAGGIDNEQFF.

The chain carries TRBV7-3 and TRBJ2-3; 9 bases agree with TRBD2. The V and J ends lost 8 bases and 2 bases, in that order; junction bases with no gene match: 5. This CDR3 is built from 14 residues. Germline-derived CDR1 and CDR2 are SGHTA and FQGTGA. In DNA, the CDR3 is TGTGCCAGCGGATCGGGACTAGCCACAGATACGCAGTATTTT. Translating gives CASGSGLATDTQYF.

The gene calls are TRBV28 and TRBJ2-1; D gene unclear. This CDR3 contains 13 residues. Per the germline V gene, CDR1 is MDHEN and CDR2 is SYDVKM. Trimming shortened V by 8 bases and J by 0 bases, and 8 bases separated the two germline ends. CDR3 residues: CASDTISYNEQFF. DNA of the CDR3: TGTGCCAGCGACACCATCTCCTACAATGAGCAGTTCTTC.

V is TRBV27 and J is TRBJ1-2; 7 bases agree with TRBD1. Germline V gives CDR1 MNHEY, CDR2 SMNVEV (reference sequence). The ends lost 7 bases at V and 5 bases at J; junction bases unmatched: 10. This CDR3 has 14 amino acids. The CDR3 coding sequence is TGTGCCAGCAAAGGGACAGCCCTCTTTTATGGCTACACCTTC. Residues: CASKGTALFYGYTF.

The chain recombines TRBV4-1 with TRBJ1-1, with D hard to call. Deletions cut 0 bases from V and 0 bases from J, with 8 bases between. The CDR3 is made up of 15 amino acids. In germline, CDR1 is MGHRA, CDR2 YSYEKL. CDR3 nucleotides: TGCGCCAGCAGCCAAGATGAGGGCATGAACACTGAAGCTTTCTTT. It is translated as CASSQDEGMNTEAFF.

The chain combines TRBV28 with TRBJ2-3; possible D gene TRBD2, 5 bases. The CDR3 covers 15 residues. V lost 5 bases and J lost 1, with 13 bases in between. The germline gives CDR1 MDHEN, CDR2 SYDVKM. The CDR3 spells CASSPTSVRTDTQYF. CDR3 sequence (DNA): TGTGCCAGCAGTCCCACTAGTGTACGCACAGATACGCAGTATTTT.